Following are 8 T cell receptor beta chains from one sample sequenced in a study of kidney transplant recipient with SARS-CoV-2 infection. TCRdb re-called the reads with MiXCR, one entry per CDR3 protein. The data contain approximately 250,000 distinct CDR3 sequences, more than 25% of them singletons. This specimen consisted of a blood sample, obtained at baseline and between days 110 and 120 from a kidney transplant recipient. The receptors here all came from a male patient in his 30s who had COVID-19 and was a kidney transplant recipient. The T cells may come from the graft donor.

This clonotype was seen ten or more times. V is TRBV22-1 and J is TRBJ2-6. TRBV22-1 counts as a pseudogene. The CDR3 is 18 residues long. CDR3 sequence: CPGSLGESEQSRANVLTF. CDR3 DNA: TGTCCTGGGAGTCTGGGTGAAAGCGAACAAAGTCGGGCCAACGTCCTGACTTTC.

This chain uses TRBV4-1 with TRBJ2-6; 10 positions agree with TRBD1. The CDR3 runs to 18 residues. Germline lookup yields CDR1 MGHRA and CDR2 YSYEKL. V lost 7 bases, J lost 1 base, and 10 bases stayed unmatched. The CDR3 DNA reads TGCGCCAGCAACCCCGGGGGACAGGGGATGTCTGGGGCCAACGTCCTGACTTTC. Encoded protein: CASNPGGQGMSGANVLTF.

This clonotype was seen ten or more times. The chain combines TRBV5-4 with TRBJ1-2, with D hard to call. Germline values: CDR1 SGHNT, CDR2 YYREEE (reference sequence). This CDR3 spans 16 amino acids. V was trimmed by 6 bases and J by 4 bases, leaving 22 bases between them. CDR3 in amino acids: CASTALVPGKTYGYTF. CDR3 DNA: TGTGCCAGCACCGCGCTCGTACCAGGAAAGACCTATGGCTACACCTTC. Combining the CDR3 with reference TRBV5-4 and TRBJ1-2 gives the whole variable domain ETGVTQSPTHLIKTRGQQVTLRCSSQSGHNTVSWYQQALGQGPQFIFQYYREEENGRGNFPPRFSGLQFPNYSSELNVNALELDDSALYLCASTALVPGKTYGYTFGSGTRLTVV.

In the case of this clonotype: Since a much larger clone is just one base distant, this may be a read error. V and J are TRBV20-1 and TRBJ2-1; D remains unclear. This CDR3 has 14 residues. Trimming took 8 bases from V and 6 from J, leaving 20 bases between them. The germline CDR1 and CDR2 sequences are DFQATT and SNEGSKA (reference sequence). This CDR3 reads CSPRGVMPGNEQFF. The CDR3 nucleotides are TGCAGTCCCCGTGGCGTGATGCCAGGCAATGAGCAGTTCTTC.

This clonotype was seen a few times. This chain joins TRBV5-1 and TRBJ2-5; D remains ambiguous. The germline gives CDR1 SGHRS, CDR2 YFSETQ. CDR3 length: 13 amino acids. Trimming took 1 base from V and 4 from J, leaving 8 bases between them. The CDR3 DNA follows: TGCGCCAGCAGCTTGAAAGGGCTAGAGACCCAGTACTTC. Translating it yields CASSLKGLETQYF.

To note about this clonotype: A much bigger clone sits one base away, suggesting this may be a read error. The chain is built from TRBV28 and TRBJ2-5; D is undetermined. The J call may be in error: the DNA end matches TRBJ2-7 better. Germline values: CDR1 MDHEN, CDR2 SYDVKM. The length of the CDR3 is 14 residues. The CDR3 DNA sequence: TGTGCCAGCAGTTTTACAGCCCCAGTGCACGAGCAGTACTTC. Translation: CASSFTAPVHEQYF.

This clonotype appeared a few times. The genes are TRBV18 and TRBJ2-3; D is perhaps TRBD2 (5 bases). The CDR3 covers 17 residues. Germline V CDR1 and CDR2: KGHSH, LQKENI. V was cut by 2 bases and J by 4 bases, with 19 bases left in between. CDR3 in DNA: TGTGCCAGCTCACCAGGAGGAGGAGGCGGAGCGCCAGATACGCAGTATTTT. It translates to CASSPGGGGGAPDTQYF.

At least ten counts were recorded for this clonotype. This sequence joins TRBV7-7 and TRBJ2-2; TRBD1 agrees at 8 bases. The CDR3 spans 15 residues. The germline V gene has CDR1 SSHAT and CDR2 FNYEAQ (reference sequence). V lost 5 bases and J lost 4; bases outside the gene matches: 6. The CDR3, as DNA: TGTGCCAGCAGCGCTGGGACAGGAGTCACCGGGGAGCTGTTTTTT. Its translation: CASSAGTGVTGELFF.